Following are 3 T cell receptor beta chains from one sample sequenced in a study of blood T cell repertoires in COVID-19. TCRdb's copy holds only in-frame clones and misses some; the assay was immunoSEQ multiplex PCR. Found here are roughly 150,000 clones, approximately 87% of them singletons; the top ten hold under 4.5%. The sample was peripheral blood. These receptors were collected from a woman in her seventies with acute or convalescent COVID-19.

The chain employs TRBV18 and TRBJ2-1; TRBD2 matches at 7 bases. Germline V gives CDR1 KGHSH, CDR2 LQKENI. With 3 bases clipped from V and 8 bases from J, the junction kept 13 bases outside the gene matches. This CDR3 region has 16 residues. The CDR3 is CASSPGTTGTVDEQFF. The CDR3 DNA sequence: TGTGCCAGCTCACCCGGGACTACGGGAACTGTCGATGAGCAGTTCTTC.

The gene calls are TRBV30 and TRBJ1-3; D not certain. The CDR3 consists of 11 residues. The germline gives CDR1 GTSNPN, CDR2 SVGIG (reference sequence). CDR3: CGSGFGNTIYF. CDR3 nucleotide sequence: TGTGGGAGCGGGTTTGGAAACACCATATATTTT.

The chain's CDR3 is CASSKLAGSADTQYF. The CDR3 DNA reads TGCGCCAGCAGCAAACTAGCGGGATCTGCAGATACGCAGTATTTT. The chain employs TRBV5-1 and TRBJ2-3; 10 bases line up with TRBD2. The CDR3 loop spans 15 amino acids. Per germline, CDR1 SGHRS and CDR2 YFSETQ. The V segment lost 4 bases and the J segment 4 bases; nucleotides outside the gene matches: 6.